The source of this T cell receptor (beta chain) is a study of T cell repertoires in cytomegalovirus infection. The overall study: In the study, CMV epitopes included recently identified HLA-C-restricted and well-studied HLA-B-restricted ones. Study observations and caveats: Identification of carriers of CMV plus the relevant HLA was achieved through cumulative public TCR beta family frequency.

Each CDR3 protein gets one entry after TCRdb re-called the reads with MiXCR. The sample yields some 800,000 distinct CDR3 sequences, 25% to 35% seen once. The CDR3 loop spans 15 amino acids. Germline V CDR1 and CDR2: SEHNR, FQNEAQ (reference sequence). The ends lost 4 bases at V and 5 bases at J; junction bases unmatched: 6. This clonotype was observed a few times. The antigen is undetermined. The TCR comes from a human donor in good health (CMV status not recorded). Some clones in this sample may be carry-over from other donors' samples. The chain recombines TRBV7-9 with TRBJ2-5; 11 bases align to TRBD2. Sample: cultured CD8+ T cells from PBMCs, taken from culture after CMV antigen stimulation. The CDR3 DNA reads TGTGCCAGCAGCTCGGGACTAGCGGTCCGGGAGACCCAGTACTTC. Encoded protein: CASSSGLAVRETQYF.